A selection of T cell receptor beta chains follows, all from one sample in a study of T cells after yellow fever vaccination. One entry per CDR3 protein, called by TCRdb with MiXCR from the 5' RACE reads. In the table there are 340,000 or so distinct CDR3 sequences, approximately 12% of which are singletons. The material sequenced was CD4+ T cells sorted from PBMCs, taken 15 days after the yellow fever booster vaccination. These receptors were obtained from a man aged 18 to 30 who received the YFV17D yellow fever vaccine. CDR3s include the opening cysteine and the closing phenylalanine or tryptophan. Fields, in order: V gene, clone size, D gene, J gene, CDR3 protein, CDR3 DNA. The D gene is left open where the match is weak. Clone size is given for some rows only: seen once, a few or many times, or a class if the clone is expanded.

TRBV6-5,few,TRBD1,TRBJ2-1,CASSFTRQGRNEQFF,TGTGCCAGCAGCTTTACCCGACAGGGCAGAAATGAGCAGTTCTTC
TRBV12-5,.,TRBD2,TRBJ2-2,CASGLPGTSWSTGELFF,TGTGCTAGTGGTTTGCCCGGGACTAGCTGGAGTACCGGGGAGCTGTTTTTT
TRBV5-5,few,TRBD1,TRBJ1-2,CASSQGQGTYYGYTF,TGTGCCAGCAGCCAGGGACAGGGGACTTACTATGGCTACACCTTC
TRBV10-1,.,TRBD2,TRBJ2-1,CASSEGTSGYNEQFF,TGCGCCAGCAGTGAGGGGACTAGCGGGTACAATGAGCAGTTCTTC
TRBV25-1,.,.,TRBJ2-7,CASSATGTYEQYF,TGTGCCAGCAGTGCGACGGGAACCTACGAGCAGTACTTC
TRBV6-1,.,.,TRBJ2-3,CASSEARRGPTDTQYF,TGTGCCAGCAGTGAAGCGAGGCGGGGTCCCACAGATACGCAGTATTTT
TRBV9,few,.,TRBJ1-6,CASSAVVGHNSPLHF,TGTGCCAGCAGCGCGGTCGTGGGGCATAATTCACCCCTCCACTTT
TRBV4-1,.,.,TRBJ1-4,CASSLLSSSSRNEKLFF,TGCGCCAGCAGCCTTCTTTCCTCGTCCAGCCGGAATGAAAAACTGTTTTTT
TRBV24-1,few,TRBD1,TRBJ2-3,CATSDPGQGFTDTQYF,TGTGCCACCAGTGATCCGGGACAGGGGTTCACAGATACGCAGTATTTT
TRBV7-2,.,TRBD2,TRBJ2-3,CASGGSGGAMDTQYF,TGTGCCAGCGGGGGTAGCGGGGGGGCCATGGATACGCAGTATTTT
TRBV7-2,.,TRBD1,TRBJ1-4,CASTRGQLNEKLFF,TGTGCCAGCACCAGGGGACAGTTAAATGAAAAACTGTTTTTT
TRBV4-2,few,.,TRBJ2-2,CASSQGLGGPTGELFF,TGTGCCAGCAGCCAAGGTCTTGGGGGCCCCACCGGGGAGCTGTTTTTT
TRBV19,few,.,TRBJ2-4,CARGENIQYF,TGTGCCAGAGGGGAAAACATTCAGTACTTC
TRBV9,few,.,TRBJ2-3,CASSVSTSPTDTQYF,TGTGCCAGCAGCGTCTCGACCTCTCCCACAGATACGCAGTATTTT
TRBV29-1,few,.,TRBJ2-1,CSVQAGFVMRQFF,TGCAGCGTTCAAGCGGGTTTCGTAATGAGGCAGTTCTTC
TRBV9,.,TRBD2,TRBJ2-1,CASSVEESGGLHGQFF,TGTGCCAGCAGCGTAGAAGAAAGCGGGGGGCTACACGGGCAGTTCTTC
TRBV7-2,.,.,TRBJ2-7,CASSLLSAGSSYEQYF,TGTGCCAGCAGCTTATTATCCGCGGGGTCCTCCTACGAGCAGTACTTC
TRBV5-1,.,TRBD2,TRBJ2-4,CASSSLIRSGEGNIQYF,TGCGCCAGCAGCTCCCTGATTCGGTCCGGGGAGGGAAACATTCAGTACTTC
TRBV20-1,few,.,TRBJ2-7,CSANRDKSYEQYF,TGCAGTGCGAACCGGGACAAGTCCTACGAGCAGTACTTC
TRBV10-3,.,.,TRBJ1-1,CAICKQENTEAFF,TGTGCCATCTGCAAACAGGAGAACACTGAAGCTTTCTTT
TRBV24-1,few,TRBD1,TRBJ2-3,CATLGTGGLDTQYF,TGTGCCACCCTTGGGACAGGGGGCCTAGATACGCAGTATTTT
TRBV29-1,.,.,TRBJ1-2,CSAERREGYGYTF,TGCAGCGCTGAGAGACGGGAGGGGTATGGCTACACCTTC
TRBV5-4,few,TRBD1,TRBJ1-1,CASSPGQGASPITEAFF,TGTGCCAGCAGCCCTGGACAGGGGGCTTCCCCCATCACTGAAGCTTTCTTT
TRBV9,.,TRBD1,TRBJ1-6,CASSAQGPGNSPLHF,TGTGCCAGCAGCGCACAGGGGCCTGGGAATTCACCCCTCCACTTT
TRBV27,.,.,TRBJ1-2,CASTYPGFLLQYGYTF,TGTGCCAGCACCTACCCGGGTTTCCTGCTACAGTATGGCTACACCTTC
TRBV5-1,many,.,TRBJ2-3,CASSPGVAVRTDTQYF,TGCGCCAGCAGCCCAGGGGTAGCGGTGCGCACAGATACGCAGTATTTT
TRBV30,few,.,TRBJ2-5,CAWSVEFRETQYF,TGTGCCTGGAGTGTTGAGTTTAGAGAGACCCAGTACTTC
TRBV5-6,few,.,TRBJ1-1,CASSPDPQGGTEAFF,TGTGCCAGCAGCCCGGACCCACAGGGTGGCACTGAAGCTTTCTTT
TRBV7-9,few,.,TRBJ1-5,CASSPWGQPQHF,TGTGCCAGCAGCCCCTGGGGGCAGCCCCAGCATTTT
TRBV9,few,TRBD2,TRBJ2-2,CASSVGEGGTGELFF,TGTGCCAGCAGCGTAGGCGAGGGAGGGACCGGGGAGCTGTTTTTT
TRBV7-3,.,TRBD2,TRBJ2-1,CASSLSGGQYNEQFF,TGTGCCAGCAGTCTTAGCGGGGGCCAATACAATGAGCAGTTCTTC
TRBV7-6,.,.,TRBJ2-5,CASSAGHQETQYF,TGTGCCAGCAGCGCAGGCCACCAAGAGACCCAGTACTTC
TRBV4-1,.,.,TRBJ2-1,CASSQDPRNEQFF,TGCGCCAGCAGCCAAGATCCACGGAATGAGCAGTTCTTC
TRBV21-1,few,.,TRBJ2-1,CASSSRPSGYDNEQFF,TGTGCCAGCAGCAGTCGGCCTAGCGGGTACGACAATGAGCAGTTCTTC
TRBV7-3,few,.,TRBJ2-2,CASSLTREAGELFF,TGTGCCAGCAGCCTCACTCGGGAAGCCGGGGAGCTGTTTTTT
TRBV3-1,.,TRBD2,TRBJ2-1,CASSPMGLAYNEQFF,TGTGCCAGCAGCCCGATGGGACTAGCATACAATGAGCAGTTCTTC
TRBV20-1,many,.,TRBJ1-1,CSARSPGPGEAFF,TGCAGTGCTCGAAGTCCAGGGCCCGGTGAAGCTTTCTTT
TRBV7-2,.,TRBD2,TRBJ2-1,CASSPPPGTRYGEQFF,TGTGCCAGCAGCCCTCCTCCGGGGACTAGGTACGGTGAGCAGTTCTTC
TRBV6-6,.,.,TRBJ1-2,CASTIGGSYGYTF,TGTGCCAGCACAATAGGGGGTAGCTATGGCTACACCTTC
TRBV6-6,few,.,TRBJ1-3,CASSPRGRQGNTIYF,TGTGCCAGCAGCCCCCGGGGCCGGCAGGGAAACACCATATATTTT
TRBV5-6,.,TRBD2,TRBJ2-3,CASSFGAGYTDTQYF,TGTGCCAGCAGCTTCGGAGCGGGATACACAGATACGCAGTATTTT
TRBV4-2,.,.,TRBJ2-7,CASSLARLSYEQYF,TGTGCCAGCAGCCTCGCCAGGCTTTCCTACGAGCAGTACTTC
TRBV4-1,.,.,TRBJ1-2,CASSQIVQYGYTF,TGCGCCAGCAGCCAAATTGTACAGTATGGCTACACCTTC
TRBV19,few,TRBD1,TRBJ2-7,CASSPRQGYEQYF,TGTGCCAGTAGTCCCAGACAGGGCTACGAGCAGTACTTC
TRBV7-2,.,.,TRBJ2-3,CASGPRRTTDTQYF,TGTGCCAGCGGTCCTAGGCGGACCACAGATACGCAGTATTTT
TRBV4-3,few,.,TRBJ2-2,CASSQGSRSNTGELFF,TGCGCCAGCAGCCAAGGAAGCAGGTCAAACACCGGGGAGCTGTTTTTT
TRBV28,few,.,TRBJ2-5,CASSLCTQGLCTQYF,TGTGCCAGCAGTTTATGCACACAAGGATTGTGCACCCAGTACTTC
TRBV10-1,many,.,TRBJ2-3,CASSESIGPTDTQYF,TGCGCCAGCAGTGAGTCGATTGGGCCCACAGATACGCAGTATTTT
TRBV5-5,few,.,TRBJ2-3,CASSTGADTQYF,TGTGCCAGCAGCACTGGGGCAGATACGCAGTATTTT
TRBV6-5,many,TRBD2,TRBJ2-2,CASSFFLERGAGELFF,TGTGCCAGCAGTTTCTTTTTGGAGCGGGGGGCCGGGGAGCTGTTTTTT
TRBV20-1,.,.,TRBJ2-3,CSAPLPPSHNTQYF,TGCAGTGCTCCTCTGCCACCCAGCCACAATACGCAGTATTTT
TRBV6-2/TRBV6-3,.,TRBD1,TRBJ2-3,CASSRGQGTDTQYF,TGTGCCAGCAGCCGGGGACAGGGAACAGATACGCAGTATTTT
TRBV4-3,few,TRBD2,TRBJ2-1,CASSQPGLGGNEQFF,TGCGCCAGCAGCCAACCGGGGCTGGGGGGGAATGAGCAGTTCTTC